A selection of T cell receptor beta chains follows, all from one sample in a study of T cells in Graves' hyperthyroidism and ophthalmopathy. TCRdb reanalysed the multiplex PCR reads using MiXCR and keeps one entry per CDR3 protein. The profile shows more than 650,000 distinct CDR3 sequences, 14% of them singletons. The sequenced material came from blood. The receptors were sampled from a woman aged 18-35 years with Graves' hyperthyroidism. CDR3s include the opening cysteine and the closing phenylalanine or tryptophan. A D gene is named only where the DNA matches it firmly. Rows may omit the clone size; those that give it use once, few, many or a size class.

D gene	clone size	V gene	J gene	CDR3 DNA	CDR3 protein
NA	many	TRBV28	TRBJ1-2	TGTGCCAGCAGTTTCAGTCTTGGTAGCGGGGACGGCACCTTC	CASSFSLGSGDGTF
NA	many	TRBV5-5	TRBJ2-1	TGTGCCAGCAGCTTGGACTGGGCGGTCTCCTACAATGAGCAGTTCTTC	CASSLDWAVSYNEQFF
TRBD2	many	TRBV13	TRBJ2-7	TGTGCCAGCAGCTTTCGGCTAGCGGGATCGGCTTACGAGCAGTACTTC	CASSFRLAGSAYEQYF
NA	NA	TRBV27	TRBJ1-2	TGTGCCAGCCGAGGGGCGGCCGGAGGCTATGGCTACACCTTC	CASRGAAGGYGYTF
NA	few	TRBV30	TRBJ2-3	TGTGCCTGGAGTATTACTAGGGGTGGTGCAGATACGCAGTATTTT	CAWSITRGGADTQYF
NA	many	TRBV7-9	TRBJ2-1	TGTGCCAGCAGCTTAGGGAGGAGTGGGCAGTTCTTC	CASSLGRSGQFF
NA	many	TRBV11-2	TRBJ2-3	TGTGCCAGCAGCTTACACGGGCGCAGCACAGATACGCAGTATTTT	CASSLHGRSTDTQYF
TRBD2	few	TRBV6-5	TRBJ2-7	TGTGCCAGCAGTTACAAGGGAGCGGGAGCGGCCTACGAGCAGTACTTC	CASSYKGAGAAYEQYF
TRBD1	many	TRBV6-1	TRBJ2-7	TGTGCCAGCAGCCCTAGACAGGGGCCAGGCTACGAGCAGTACTTC	CASSPRQGPGYEQYF
NA	NA	TRBV30	TRBJ1-1	TGTGCCTGGAGTCCACCGACAGCCATGAACACTGAAGCTTTCTTT	CAWSPPTAMNTEAFF
NA	NA	TRBV28	TRBJ2-3	TGTGCCAGCAAATCGGGGAACACAGATACGCAGTATTTT	CASKSGNTDTQYF
TRBD1	few	TRBV18	TRBJ1-5	TGTGCCAGCTCACCCGACAGGGGGCAGGTTCAGCCCCAGCATTTT	CASSPDRGQVQPQHF
NA	NA	TRBV29-1	TRBJ1-1	TGCAGCGTTTCCAGGACATCAATGAACACTGAAGCTTTCTTT	CSVSRTSMNTEAFF
NA	many	TRBV28	TRBJ2-1	TGTGCCAGCAGTTTGTACGTGAACGGGTTCGACAATGAGCAGTTCTTC	CASSLYVNGFDNEQFF
NA	few	TRBV30	TRBJ1-2	TGTGCCTGGAGTTTAGAGACGGTTTTCCATGGCTACACCTTC	CAWSLETVFHGYTF
NA	many	TRBV5-1	TRBJ2-1	TGCGCCAGCAGCCCTTCTCGGGGGATCAACAATGAGCAGTTCTTC	CASSPSRGINNEQFF
NA	many	TRBV12-3/TRBV12-4	TRBJ1-1	TGTGCCAGCAAGGGACGGTCGAACACTGAAGCTTTCTTT	CASKGRSNTEAFF
NA	NA	TRBV6-2/TRBV6-3	TRBJ1-4	TGTGCCAGCAGTTACTCGAGAGGGAATGAAAAACTGTTTTTT	CASSYSRGNEKLFF
NA	many	TRBV20-1	TRBJ2-1	TGCAGTGCTAGAGAACAGGTCAGCTCCTACAATGAGCAGTTCTTC	CSAREQVSSYNEQFF
NA	many	TRBV12-3/TRBV12-4	TRBJ2-1	TGTGCCAGCAGTCACCCAGGAGTTTCGACCTACAATGAGCAGTTCTTC	CASSHPGVSTYNEQFF
NA	NA	TRBV10-3	TRBJ1-1	TGTGCCATCAGTGAAGGGGGGTTCACTGAAGCTTTCTTT	CAISEGGFTEAFF
NA	few	TRBV7-9	TRBJ2-3	TGTGCCAGCAGCTTGACGACATCGCGATCAGATACGCAGTATTTT	CASSLTTSRSDTQYF